Listed below are T cell receptor beta chains from one sample, sequenced in a study of cytomegalovirus exposure and HLA in healthy donors. Profiled with immunoSEQ multiplex PCR; TCRdb holds only in-frame clones, not every one. The sample holds 150,000 or so clones, roughly four fifths seen once. The material sequenced was PBMCs. The source of these receptors is a young man in good health and CMV-seropositive. The CDR3 runs from the conserved cysteine through the conserved F or W. A D gene is named only where the DNA matches it firmly. The listing skips clone size in some rows; elsewhere it reads once, few, many or a size class.

abundance	d_gene	j_gene	v_gene	CDR3nt	CDR3aa
-	TRBD1	TRBJ2-7	TRBV7-9	TGTGCCAGCAGCTCCTGGACAGGGCAGGAGCAGTACTTC	CASSSWTGQEQYF
few	-	TRBJ2-5	TRBV13	TGTGCCAGCAGCCCCGCGGGTGCTGAGACCCAGTACTTC	CASSPAGAETQYF
-	-	TRBJ2-7	TRBV7-9	TGTGCCAGCAGCTCCCAGGGCGCGGAACACTACGAGCAGTACTTC	CASSSQGAEHYEQYF
-	-	TRBJ2-7	TRBV19	TGTGCCAGTAGTGGGGGAACCAGGGGTTCCTACGAGCAGTACTTC	CASSGGTRGSYEQYF
-	-	TRBJ2-1	TRBV2	TGTGCCAGCACCAGACAGAACAATGAGCAGTTCTTC	CASTRQNNEQFF
-	-	TRBJ1-6	TRBV4-1	TGCGCCAGCAGCCAATTGGTTGCGGCGAGCTCCTATAATTCACCCCTCCACTTT	CASSQLVAASSYNSPLHF
-	TRBD1	TRBJ2-7	TRBV7-8	TGTGCCAGCAGCTTATCTGCCGGGACAGGGGGCTGTGAGGAGTACTTC	CASSLSAGTGGCEEYF
-	TRBD2	TRBJ2-7	TRBV7-2	TGTGCCAGCAGCTTAGGGGCTAGCGGGAGTTTGTACCCCTACGAGCAGTACTTC	CASSLGASGSLYPYEQYF
-	TRBD1	TRBJ1-4	TRBV7-8	TGTGCCAGCAGCTTAGGCACCGGACAGGGAGGAACTAATGAAAAACTGTTTTTT	CASSLGTGQGGTNEKLFF
-	-	TRBJ1-1	TRBV10-3	TGTGCCATCAGTGGGGAGGGGGGTAAAGCTTTCTTT	CAISGEGGKAFF
-	-	TRBJ2-2	TRBV28	TGTGCCAGCAGAAGGGGTGCCGGGGAGCTGTTTTTT	CASRRGAGELFF
once	-	TRBJ2-3	TRBV11-2	TGTGCCAGCAGCTTATTTGCGGTGAGCACAGATACGCAGTATTTT	CASSLFAVSTDTQYF
-	-	TRBJ2-7	TRBV19	TGTGCCAGTAGTATTGGCGGGAAAGGCTACGAGCAGTACTTC	CASSIGGKGYEQYF
-	TRBD1	TRBJ2-7	TRBV27	TGTGCCAGCAGCCGGGACAGGGGGTACTCCTACGAGCAGTACTTC	CASSRDRGYSYEQYF
-	-	TRBJ2-5	TRBV2	TGTGCCAGCAGTGAACGGGGAGCTGAGACCCAGTACTTC	CASSERGAETQYF
-	-	TRBJ2-3	TRBV7-6	TGTGCCAGCAGCTCGGGATCATGGGGTGGGGGGACAGATACGCAGTATTTT	CASSSGSWGGGTDTQYF
-	TRBD1	TRBJ2-2	TRBV6-6	TGTGCCAGCAGTTACAACAGGGGCACCGGGGAGCTGTTTTTT	CASSYNRGTGELFF
-	-	TRBJ1-1	TRBV4-1	TGCGCCAGCAGCCAAGATAGAGGGGGTGAAGCTTTCTTT	CASSQDRGGEAFF
-	TRBD1	TRBJ2-7	TRBV9	TGTGCCAGCGGGCAGGGGGCTGTCAACGAGCAGTACTTC	CASGQGAVNEQYF
-	TRBD1	TRBJ2-7	TRBV4-1	TGCGCCAGCAGCCAAGTATCAGGTTTGGGACAGGGTTCCGAGCAGTACTTC	CASSQVSGLGQGSEQYF
-	TRBD2	TRBJ2-7	TRBV6-5	TGTGCCAGCAGTTGGGGGGGCGAGCAGTACTTC	CASSWGGEQYF
-	TRBD2	TRBJ2-7	TRBV10-3	TGTGCCATCAGTTTGGATCCAGCGGGAGGGCCCCGGGACGAGCAGTACTTC	CAISLDPAGGPRDEQYF
-	-	TRBJ2-2	TRBV7-9	TGTGCCAGCAGTCCGGGAGCCGGGGAGCTGTTTTTT	CASSPGAGELFF
-	-	TRBJ2-1	TRBV5-1	TGCGCCAGCAGCTTGGTCCCGGCTAGAGGCAATGAGCAGTTCTTC	CASSLVPARGNEQFF
-	-	TRBJ2-1	TRBV5-1	TGCGCCCGAGCAATTGAGGGCTCCTACAATGAGCAGTTCTTC	CARAIEGSYNEQFF
-	TRBD2	TRBJ2-3	TRBV9	TGTGCCAGCAGCGCCCCGGGACTAGCGGGAGGCGCAGATACGCAGTATTTT	CASSAPGLAGGADTQYF